This T cell receptor (beta chain) was retrieved from a study of CD8 T cells in ankylosing spondylitis (dated by TCRdb to 2017 to 2019). Context from the whole study: The study set out to find disease-linked TCR variants by profiling T cell receptor beta repertoires in ankylosing spondylitis patients and healthy donors. Peripheral blood was sampled, and synovial fluid was additionally collected from ankylosing spondylitis patients. The full study cohort comprised about 25 ankylosing spondylitis patients and approximately 100 healthy donors. The study at large found these results: Some of the motif variants had been reported before in the synovial fluid and blood of reactive arthritis patients, a finding that suggests common disease-initiation mechanisms. A TCR beta motif made up of eight highly homologous amino acid variants appeared to be characteristic of blood from ankylosing spondylitis patients. In peripheral blood, the disease-linked clones were found at relatively low frequencies and had a CD8+ phenotype. According to the report, matched synovial fluid samples from ankylosing spondylitis patients were significantly enriched for the disease-linked clones.

Many counts were recorded for this clonotype. Its antigen remains undetermined. Base qualities are not at hand, and no much larger clone is one base apart. TCRdb records Illumina HiSeq 2500 as the sequencer. Quantitative 5'-RACE with molecular barcodes was used to prepare TCR beta libraries. Under the source paper's analysis protocol: A new computational method, built on a probabilistic model of VDJ rearrangement, was used to identify disease-linked TCR variants. The public reads were run again by TCRdb, first through fastp at Q25 and then through MiXCR, and only productive beta chains were kept. Each entry merges the rows of one CDR3 protein and shows their most common DNA and genes. None of the V and J calls come from the authors' own analysis; TCRdb made them. In all, the sample holds fewer than 200,000 distinct CDR3 sequences, and approximately 20% of those were seen once. The top ten constitute under 9% of the sample.

Sequencing was done on a sample of blood, either unsorted or a sorted T cell fraction (not recorded which). The origin of this receptor is a male donor with ankylosing spondylitis or in good health (not recorded which).

The CDR3 region reads CASSLSRGSYNEQFF. In nucleotide form, the sequence is TGTGCCAGCAGTTTATCCCGCGGCTCCTACAATGAGCAGTTCTTC. The chain employs TRBV12-3 or TRBV12-4 and TRBJ2-1, with no confidently assigned D gene. Deletion took 2 bases off V and 0 bases off J, with a span of 8 bases between the germline ends. The CDR3 contains 15 residues, cysteine and phenylalanine counted. Solely the CDR3 DNA is kept, with 45 bases framed from the first base.